These 27 T cell receptor beta chains came from one sample sequenced in a study of cytotoxic CD8 clonotypes in ibrutinib-treated CLL. Clones were sequenced by immunoSEQ multiplex PCR, and TCRdb holds only the in-frame ones, with some missing. The table shows more than 200,000 clones, with approximately 79% occurring only once. Sample: PBMCs, taken after 12 months of ibrutinib treatment. These receptors were obtained from a human donor with chronic lymphocytic leukemia.

V and J are TRBV14 and TRBJ2-7, with 11 bases matching TRBD2. The V gene end was trimmed by 3 bases and the J gene end by 3 bases; junction bases not matched to a gene: 4. The CDR3 length is 15 residues. CDR1 is SGHDN, CDR2 FVKESK, per germline. CDR3 amino acids: CASSHLLAGDYEQYF. The CDR3 bases are TGTGCCAGCAGCCACCTACTAGCGGGGGACTACGAGCAGTACTTC.

The rearrangement links TRBV9 to TRBJ1-2; D not certain. The V and J ends lost 3 bases and 2 bases respectively, with 8 bases between them. The CDR3 has 13 residues. Germline values: CDR1 SGDLS, CDR2 YYNGEE. The CDR3 nucleotides read TGTGCCAGCAGCGAGACGGTAAACTATGGCTACACCTTC. Translating it yields CASSETVNYGYTF.

The V and J genes are TRBV4-1 and TRBJ1-6; 8 bases fit TRBD1. This CDR3 has 16 residues. Germline V lookup: CDR1 MGHRA, CDR2 YSYEKL. The junction had 8 bases not matched to a gene; V was cut back by 6 bases and J by 4 bases. The CDR3 region has the DNA TGCGCCAGCAGTCTCGGACAGGGCACTTATAATTCACCCCTCCACTTT. It is translated as CASSLGQGTYNSPLHF.

This clone has just one count. This sequence joins TRBV10-3 and TRBJ2-7, with TRBD1 as a possible D gene (7 bases). V was clipped by 7 bases and J by 7 bases, with 23 bases between them. This CDR3 is 15 amino acids long. Germline V lookup: CDR1 ENHRY, CDR2 SYGVKD. The CDR3 DNA is TGTGCCATCAAAGGAGGGACAGCACCTTTGGGGGAGCAGTACTTC. Amino acid sequence: CAIKGGTAPLGEQYF.

This clone is a singleton in its sample. CDR3 in amino acids: CASSGLAGGGEQFF. The CDR3 DNA reads TGTGCCAGCAGCGGACTAGCGGGCGGTGGTGAGCAGTTCTTC. The chain recombines TRBV9 with TRBJ2-1; the match to TRBD2 covers 10 bases. Trimming took 3 bases from V and 9 from J; bases not matched to a gene: 6. This CDR3 is 14 amino acids long. Germline loops: CDR1 SGDLS, CDR2 YYNGEE.

Turning to this clone: An end of the junction differs from the germline gene, which may be a read error. In DNA form, the CDR3 reads TGTGCTAGCAGCTTCGGTCGAGGCCGACAAGAGACCCAGTACTTC. Translated, it gives CASSFGRGRQETQYF. The chain couples TRBV7-7 to TRBJ2-5; D is ambiguous. Germline V gene lookup returns CDR1 SSHAT and CDR2 FNYEAQ (reference sequence). The CDR3 has 15 residues.

V is TRBV19 and J is TRBJ2-5, with TRBD2 matching over 8 bases. The CDR3 extends over 15 amino acids. Trimming at V came to 6 bases and at J to 2 bases, leaving 8 bases not matched to a gene. Germline-derived CDR1 and CDR2 are LNHDA and SQIVND (reference sequence). CDR3 nucleotide sequence: TGTGCCAGTAGCGGACTAGCCGATCTGCAAGAGACCCAGTACTTC. Its translation: CASSGLADLQETQYF.

The J gene is TRBJ2-3, the V gene TRBV2; 9 nucleotides line up with TRBD2. V gave up 9 bases and J gave up 4 bases; unmatched junction bases: 11. The CDR3 is 15 amino acids. CDR1 is SNHLY, CDR2 FYNNEI, per germline. In DNA, the CDR3 is TGTGCCAGTATACCGGGACTAGCTTTGTCAGATACGCAGTATTTT. Its translation: CASIPGLALSDTQYF.

The rearrangement uses TRBV27 and TRBJ2-6, with unresolved D. Between the trimmed V and J ends, which lost 2 bases and 2 bases, there was a span of 16 bases. The V gene's germline CDR1 is MNHEY and CDR2 SMNVEV (reference sequence). The CDR3 runs to 18 residues. The chain's CDR3 is CASSLIDPLAAGANVLTF. CDR3 nucleotides: TGTGCCAGCAGTTTAATCGACCCCCTGGCGGCTGGGGCCAACGTCCTGACTTTC. Filled out from reference TRBV27 and TRBJ2-6, the complete variable domain reads EAQVTQNPRYLITVTGKKLTVTCSQNMNHEYMSWYRQDPGLGLRQIYYSMNVEVTDKGDVPEGYKVSRKEKRNFPLILESPSPNQTSLYFCASSLIDPLAAGANVLTFGAGSRLTVL.

V is TRBV6-6 and J is TRBJ1-2; 7 bases are a match to TRBD1. After removal of 0 bases from V and 1 base from J, the junction contained 2 bases not matched to a gene. CDR3 size: 15 residues. The germline V gene has CDR1 MNHNY and CDR2 SVGAGI (reference sequence). The CDR3 DNA follows: TGTGCCAGCAGTTACTCTGACAGGGTTAACTATGGCTACACCTTC. It specifies CASSYSDRVNYGYTF.

The chain is built from TRBV7-9 and TRBJ2-1; D uncertain. This CDR3 comprises 15 residues. V was cut by 2 bases and J by 7 bases, with 15 bases left in between. Germline assignment: CDR1 SEHNR and CDR2 FQNEAQ (reference sequence). CDR3 sequence: CASSLKVDNVNEQFF. The CDR3 DNA sequence: TGTGCCAGCAGCTTAAAAGTAGACAACGTAAATGAGCAGTTCTTC.

This clone was found once. This rearrangement joins TRBV2 to TRBJ1-4, with 7 positions matching TRBD1. This CDR3 is 16 amino acids long. CDR1 is SNHLY, CDR2 FYNNEI, per germline. V trimming: 6 bases; J trimming: 5 bases; junction bases outside the gene matches: 12. CDR3 DNA sequence: TGTGCCAGCAGCAGGGACAGTAGCTTACCCAATGAAAAACTGTTTTTT. Its translation: CASSRDSSLPNEKLFF.

V and J are TRBV6-5 and TRBJ1-1; perhaps TRBD1 as D (5 bases). V was cut by 7 bases and J by 3 bases, with 9 bases left in between. The CDR3 runs to 12 residues. The V gene's germline CDR1 is MNHEY and CDR2 SVGAGI. For the CDR3, the DNA is TGTGCCAGCACCCGGGGGGACACTGAAGCTTTCTTT. Translation gives CASTRGDTEAFF.

This clone came up a few times. The chain employs TRBV6-1 and TRBJ1-5; tentative D call: TRBD1 (6 bases). The CDR3 covers 14 residues. V was clipped by 0 bases and J by 6 bases, with 9 bases between them. The germline CDR1 and CDR2 sequences are MNHNS and SASEGT. As DNA, the CDR3 is TGTGCCAGCAGTGAAGCGGGAGGGGGTCAGCCCCAGCATTTT. Encoded protein: CASSEAGGGQPQHF.

In its sample, this clone was seen a few times. In DNA, the CDR3 is TGCGCCAGCAGCCATCAGGGGGAATCGGAAGAGCAGTACTTC. Residues: CASSHQGESEEQYF. The chain links TRBV5-1 to TRBJ2-7; 7 bases map to TRBD1. CDR3 size: 14 residues. The J segment lost 7 bases and the V segment lost 4 bases, leaving 11 bases of the junction unmatched. Germline V CDR1 and CDR2: SGHRS, YFSETQ.

The chain links TRBV5-1 to TRBJ2-7; 11 bases fit TRBD2. Trimming at V came to 2 bases and at J to 5 bases, leaving 6 bases not matched to a gene. The CDR3 covers 15 residues. Germline-derived CDR1 and CDR2 are SGHRS and YFSETQ. As DNA, the CDR3 is TGCGCCAGCAGCTTTTTAGCGGGAGGGCCCAACGAGCAGTACTTC. The encoded protein is CASSFLAGGPNEQYF. Supplemented by reference TRBV5-1 and TRBJ2-7, the full variable domain reads KAGVTQTPRYLIKTRGQQVTLSCSPISGHRSVSWYQQTPGQGLQFLFEYFSETQRNKGNFPGRFSGRQFSNSRSEMNVSTLELGDSALYLCASSFLAGGPNEQYFGPGTRLTVT.

This clone was observed a single time. The chain links TRBV5-1 to TRBJ2-2; D is undetermined. V dropped 1 base and J dropped 6 bases, with 4 bases sitting between them. The CDR3 extends over 12 amino acids. Germline V lookup: CDR1 SGHRS, CDR2 YFSETQ. The CDR3, as DNA: TGCGCCAGCAGCTTGACGTCCGGGGAGCTGTTTTTT. Protein sequence: CASSLTSGELFF. Full variable domain (remainder filled in from reference TRBV5-1 and TRBJ2-2): KAGVTQTPRYLIKTRGQQVTLSCSPISGHRSVSWYQQTPGQGLQFLFEYFSETQRNKGNFPGRFSGRQFSNSRSEMNVSTLELGDSALYLCASSLTSGELFFGEGSRLTVL.

This clone appeared a single time. Other DNA variants within this sample encode the same CDR3. This rearrangement joins TRBV9 to TRBJ1-6, with D possibly TRBD1 on 6 matching bases. Germline CDR1 and CDR2: SGDLS and YYNGEE. The CDR3 is 14 residues long. V lost 3 bases to trimming and J lost 5 bases, with 9 bases between them. CDR3 DNA sequence: TGTGCCAGCAGCGCCGGGACAAATAATTCACCCCTCCACTTT. Protein: CASSAGTNNSPLHF.

The chain couples TRBV11-2 to TRBJ1-2, with 7 positions matching TRBD1. CDR1 and CDR2 (germline): SGHAT, FQNNGV. V shed 6 bases and J 4 bases; nucleotides not matched to a gene: 5. The CDR3 has 13 residues. The CDR3 DNA is TGTGCCAGCAGTCCAGACAGGGTCTATGGCTACACCTTC. Encoded protein: CASSPDRVYGYTF.

J is TRBJ2-2 and V is TRBV6-5; D remains ambiguous. Germline V lookup: CDR1 MNHEY, CDR2 SVGAGI. CDR3 size: 15 residues. V lost 6 bases, J lost 4 bases, and 15 bases lay in between. CDR3: CASSVYWTGTGELFF. The CDR3 DNA reads as TGTGCCAGCAGCGTATACTGGACGGGCACCGGGGAGCTGTTTTTT.

The chain is built from TRBV27 and TRBJ1-5; 8 bases are shared with TRBD1. J was trimmed by 7 bases and V by 10 bases; bases with no gene match: 18. This CDR3 spans 16 amino acids. CDR1 and CDR2 from the germline V gene are MNHEY and SMNVEV (reference sequence). CDR3 in DNA: TGTGCCATCCACCCCCCGGGGCAGGGGGCGGGGCAGCCCCAGCATTTT. Translating it yields CAIHPPGQGAGQPQHF.

The chain joins TRBV19 to TRBJ1-5; tentatively, D is TRBD1 (5 bases). Germline V CDR1 and CDR2: LNHDA, SQIVND (reference sequence). CDR3 length: 12 amino acids. V lost 6 bases to trimming and J lost 4 bases, with 7 bases between them. The CDR3 nucleotides are TGTGCCAGTAGATCAGGGAATCAGCCCCAGCATTTT. Its protein product is CASRSGNQPQHF. Drawing the rest from reference TRBV19 and TRBJ1-5, the complete variable domain is DGGITQSPKYLFRKEGQNVTLSCEQNLNHDAMYWYRQDPGQGLRLIYYSQIVNDFQKGDIAEGYSVSREKKESFPLTVTSAQKNPTAFYLCASRSGNQPQHFGDGTRLSIL.

V and J are TRBV5-1 and TRBJ1-3; possibly TRBD1 for D (5 bases). CDR1 is SGHRS, CDR2 YFSETQ, per germline. V shed 0 bases and J shed 4 bases, with 11 bases lying between them. The CDR3 contains 15 residues. The CDR3 DNA is TGCGCCAGCAGCTTGGATGGAGCAGGGGGAAACACCATATATTTT. Translating it yields CASSLDGAGGNTIYF. The variable domain in full, completed from reference TRBV5-1 and TRBJ1-3, reads KAGVTQTPRYLIKTRGQQVTLSCSPISGHRSVSWYQQTPGQGLQFLFEYFSETQRNKGNFPGRFSGRQFSNSRSEMNVSTLELGDSALYLCASSLDGAGGNTIYFGEGSWLTVV.

This clone showed up just once. This chain's CDR3 is CASSLGGGPTYEQYF. CDR3 sequence (DNA): TGTGCCAGCAGTTTAGGGGGAGGCCCTACCTACGAGCAGTACTTC. The genes are TRBV28 and TRBJ2-7, with D tentatively TRBD2 (6 bases). The CDR3 spans 15 residues. CDR1 and CDR2 (germline): MDHEN, SYDVKM. V shed 2 bases and J shed 2 bases, with 13 bases lying between them.

The rearrangement links TRBV4-1 to TRBJ1-1, with D possibly TRBD1 on 5 matching bases. Trimming left V 4 bases short and J 5 bases short, with 17 bases between. Germline CDR1 is MGHRA and CDR2 is YSYEKL. CDR3 length: 15 residues. CDR3 nucleotide sequence: TGCGCCAGCAGCCTGCAAGCAGGGCGGGGTACTGAAGCTTTCTTT. Amino acids: CASSLQAGRGTEAFF.

The gene calls are TRBV5-4 and TRBJ2-1; TRBD2 matches 11 bases. Germline loops: CDR1 SGHNT, CDR2 YYREEE (reference sequence). The trim removed 4 bases at V and 5 bases at J, leaving 5 bases unmatched. The CDR3 is 15 residues long. The CDR3 sequence is CASSRAGLADNEQFF. The CDR3 region has the DNA TGTGCCAGCAGCCGCGCGGGACTAGCGGACAATGAGCAGTTCTTC.

This rearrangement joins TRBV15 to TRBJ2-3; 8 nucleotides line up with TRBD2. This CDR3 is 17 amino acids long. From germline, CDR1 is LNHNV and CDR2 YYDKDF (reference sequence). V shed 4 bases, J shed 0 bases, and the junction held 9 bases outside the gene matches. CDR3 residues: CATSIGGGTFSTDTQYF. In DNA form, the CDR3 reads TGTGCCACCAGCATCGGGGGGGGGACCTTTAGCACAGATACGCAGTATTTT. The full variable domain, completed using reference TRBV15 and TRBJ2-3, is DAMVIQNPRYQVTQFGKPVTLSCSQTLNHNVMYWYQQKSSQAPKLLFHYYDKDFNNEADTPDNFQSRRPNTSFCFLDIRSPGLGDTAMYLCATSIGGGTFSTDTQYFGPGTRLTVL.